This T cell receptor (beta chain) was identified in a study of siplizumab effects on memory and regulatory T cells (dated by TCRdb to 2018 to 2020). For the wider study: The effect of the anti-CD2 antibody siplizumab on alloreactive T-cell subsets was examined in allogeneic mixed lymphocyte reactions constructed from human PBMCs.

Sorted unstimulated T cells and proliferating T cells recovered from mixed lymphocyte reactions underwent TCRbeta CDR3 sequencing. Fresh whole blood from some ten HLA-typed healthy donors was used as the source from which PBMCs were isolated. The library was generated by the immunoSEQ multiplex PCR assay. Each sample had around 100,000 TCR templates assayed by the deep sequencing platform. Genomic DNA extracted from sorted T cells was the material used for TCRbeta CDR3 sequencing. The paper's data handling went like this. Clonal analysis of TCRbeta CDR3 data was done in the R programming language. Alloreactive CD4+ and CD8+ clones were defined by comparing unstimulated samples with post-reaction CFSE-low samples. Regulatory or non-regulatory origin was assigned to alloreactive CD4+ clones by matching of sequences to sorted unstimulated Treg and non-Treg repertoires. Not all clones reach the TCRdb copy of this immuneACCESS table, which keeps in-frame sequences only. Checked studies attribute under half of the gap to unresolved V genes and leave the rest unexplained. The D gene and trimming were derived from the DNA, and the V and J assignments and clone size from that table. The sample yields 100,000 to 120,000 clones; about nine tenths were counted once. The ten largest clones represent 1% to 1.5% of the sample.

Broad study findings and their caveats: Because sequences at frequencies below about 10^-5 were poorly captured, only a minor fraction of alloreactive clones could be mapped back to unstimulated subsets. Among mappable alloreactive CD4+ clones, an average Treg-derived fraction of roughly 70% was observed with siplizumab, compared with about 25% in control reactions. For roughly 75-95% of proliferating CD4+ or CD8+ clones, no naive or memory phenotype could be assigned. Unstimulated naive T cells appeared to be more diverse than memory T cells, and naive cells seemed to make a substantial contribution to the alloresponse. The cumulative frequency of alloreactive sequences traceable to unstimulated CD4+ memory T cells was significantly reduced by siplizumab. Whether proliferating Tregs from siplizumab cultures were suppressive was not functionally confirmed.

Per the germline V gene, SGDLS is the CDR1 and YYNGEE is the CDR2. The CDR3 runs 15 amino acids, cysteine and phenylalanine included. The retained sequence is limited to the CDR3, 45 bases, with the frame set at the first base. Trimming removed 0 bases from V and 7 bases from J; the gene matches leave 3 bases unexplained. To note about this clone: No cognate antigen has been identified for it. One base away there is no much larger clone; base qualities are not given.

The origin of this receptor is a human donor in good health. Sequenced input: CD4+ T cells sorted from blood. The rearranged chain carries TRBV9 and TRBJ1-6, with 8 bases in between that match TRBD1. CDR3 loop: CASSVVDRVNSPLHF. The DNA sequence follows: TGTGCCAGCAGCGTAGTGGACAGGGTAAATTCACCCCTCCACTTT.